These 30 T cell receptor beta chains originate from one sample sequenced in a study of blood T cell repertoires in COVID-19. Only in-frame clones appear in the TCRdb table, and some are missing; sequencing was by immunoSEQ multiplex PCR. This table has some 260,000 clones, around 82% appearing once. Sequences were obtained from peripheral blood. All receptors come from a woman younger than 35 with acute or convalescent COVID-19.

This sequence joins TRBV5-1 and TRBJ2-1, with D perhaps matching TRBD2 (5 bases). Germline assignment: CDR1 SGHRS and CDR2 YFSETQ. The CDR3 length is 12 residues. Trimming took off 5 bases at V and 5 bases at J, with 8 bases between the two ends. The CDR3 loop reads CASRSGNNEQFF. The CDR3 DNA is TGCGCCAGCAGGTCCGGGAACAATGAGCAGTTCTTC.

The chain couples TRBV2 to TRBJ2-1, with unresolved D. Germline V lookup: CDR1 SNHLY, CDR2 FYNNEI. Trimming pared 8 bases from V and 7 bases from J, leaving 9 bases between. The CDR3 is 11 residues long. CDR3 in DNA: TGTGCCAGCGCAACAGTGAATGAGCAGTTCTTC. Translating gives CASATVNEQFF.

This clone was observed a few times. V is TRBV11-2 and J is TRBJ2-7, with D unresolved. Germline CDR1 is SGHAT and CDR2 is FQNNGV. This CDR3 is built from 16 residues. V was cut by 6 bases and J by 2 bases, with 20 bases left in between. The chain's CDR3 is CASRTGLGSVPYEQYF. As DNA, the CDR3 is TGTGCCAGCAGAACCGGTTTGGGCTCGGTCCCCTACGAGCAGTACTTC.

The rearrangement links TRBV30 to TRBJ2-2; a possible D gene is TRBD1 (5 bases). The CDR3 has 15 amino acids. The germline V gene encodes CDR1 GTSNPN and CDR2 SVGIG (reference sequence). Trimming cost V 3 bases and J 4 bases, with 15 bases left between them. CDR3 coding DNA: TGTGCCTGGAGCCCCCGGCAGGGCAGCACCGGGGAGCTGTTTTTT. Its protein product is CAWSPRQGSTGELFF.

This clone was seen only once. J is TRBJ1-4 and V is TRBV7-2, with TRBD1 identical over 7 bases. From germline, CDR1 is SGHTA and CDR2 FQGNSA. The CDR3 consists of 16 residues. With V trimmed by 5 bases and J by 7 bases, 13 bases remained unmatched. CDR3 sequence reads: CASSQNPAGGFEKLFF. CDR3 coding DNA: TGTGCCAGCAGCCAAAACCCGGCAGGGGGTTTTGAAAAACTGTTTTTT.

The genes are TRBV30 and TRBJ1-1, with D possibly matching TRBD1 (6 bases). Per germline, CDR1 GTSNPN and CDR2 SVGIG (reference sequence). The V end was cut by 1 base, the J end by 0 bases, with 18 bases between. This CDR3 region has 17 residues. CDR3: CAWSEALQGSMNTEAFF. The CDR3 DNA sequence: TGTGCCTGGAGTGAAGCTCTACAGGGTAGCATGAACACTGAAGCTTTCTTT.

The chain couples TRBV28 to TRBJ2-7, with 8 bases that match TRBD2. This CDR3 contains 16 residues. Germline V CDR1 and CDR2: MDHEN, SYDVKM. V shed 4 bases, J shed 3 bases, and the junction held 11 bases outside the gene matches. CDR3 residues: CASSSPRAGALYEQYF. For the CDR3, the DNA is TGTGCCAGCAGTTCCCCTCGAGCGGGAGCCCTCTACGAGCAGTACTTC.

The genes are TRBV11-2 and TRBJ2-3; TRBD2 matches 8 bases. The germline CDR1 and CDR2 sequences are SGHAT and FQNNGV. Trimming at V came to 2 bases and at J to 4 bases, leaving 11 bases not matched to a gene. The CDR3 covers 17 residues. The CDR3 sequence is CASSLLSLSGGSDTQYF. CDR3 in DNA: TGTGCCAGCAGCTTACTATCCCTTTCGGGAGGGTCAGATACGCAGTATTTT.

The V call is TRBV9, the J call TRBJ1-1; 7 bases align to TRBD1. The CDR3 extends over 15 amino acids. V lost 1 base and J lost 3; bases outside the gene matches: 6. Germline V gives CDR1 SGDLS, CDR2 YYNGEE. DNA of the CDR3: TGTGCCAGCAGCGTACACCAGGGGGTGTACACTGAAGCTTTCTTT. It specifies CASSVHQGVYTEAFF.

The rearrangement links TRBV21-1 to TRBJ2-1; the listed D gene, TRBD1, was not tested against the DNA. TRBV21-1 represents a pseudogene. CDR3 length equals 18 residues. The CDR3 DNA reads TGTGCCAGCAGCAAAGTATTAACCTGCGGGACAGGGTACAATGAGCAGTTCTTC. Its translation is CASSKVLTCGTGYNEQFF.

This chain connects TRBV3-1 (or the pseudogene TRBV3-2) to TRBJ2-1; the match to TRBD2 covers 13 bases. CDR1 is LGHDT, CDR2 YNNKEL, per germline (reference sequence). CDR3 length equals 15 residues. V trimming: 5 bases; J trimming: 6 bases; junction bases outside the gene matches: 4. The CDR3 region is CASSWGLAGSNEQFF. The CDR3 DNA is TGTGCCAGCAGCTGGGGACTAGCGGGATCCAATGAGCAGTTCTTC.

The chain is built from TRBV7-9 and TRBJ2-5; D is undetermined. CDR3 size: 14 residues. The germline CDR1 and CDR2 sequences are SEHNR and FQNEAQ (reference sequence). Trimming stripped 3 bases from V and 5 bases from J, with 13 bases between. The CDR3 region has the DNA TGTGCCAGCAGCTTGCACGGTCGAGGCGAGACCCAGTACTTC. Residues: CASSLHGRGETQYF.

In DNA, the CDR3 is TGTGCCAGCAGCCCAAAAAGTTACAATGCTGAAGCTTTCTTT. Its protein product is CASSPKSYNAEAFF. V is TRBV3-1 (or the pseudogene TRBV3-2) and J is TRBJ1-1; D not certain. Trimming shortened V by 4 bases and J by 6 bases, and 15 bases separated the two germline ends. In germline, CDR1 is LGHDT, CDR2 YNNKEL (reference sequence). CDR3 size: 14 residues.

J is TRBJ2-5 and V is TRBV27; possible D gene TRBD1, 5 bases. This CDR3 has 16 residues. Per the germline V gene, CDR1 is MNHEY and CDR2 is SMNVEV (reference sequence). The V end lost 2 bases, the J end lost 4 bases, and 17 bases lay between the germline ends. CDR3 DNA: TGTGCCAGCAGTTTAGGAACAGGCCCCGCTTCAGAGACCCAGTACTTC. Translating it yields CASSLGTGPASETQYF.

J is TRBJ2-5 and V is TRBV19, with 7 bases that match TRBD2. This CDR3 region has 15 residues. Germline loops: CDR1 LNHDA, CDR2 SQIVND (reference sequence). Losses at the gene ends were 3 bases for V and 4 bases for J; bases not matched to a gene: 8. The CDR3 DNA follows: TGTGCCAGTAGTATGGTGCGTTCGGGGGGAGAGACCCAGTACTTC. This sequence encodes CASSMVRSGGETQYF. Together with reference TRBV19 and TRBJ2-5, the CDR3 gives the full variable domain: DGGITQSPKYLFRKEGQNVTLSCEQNLNHDAMYWYRQDPGQGLRLIYYSQIVNDFQKGDIAEGYSVSREKKESFPLTVTSAQKNPTAFYLCASSMVRSGGETQYFGPGTRLLVL.

The rearrangement links TRBV24-1 to TRBJ2-7; 9 positions match TRBD2. V was pared by 2 bases and J by 4 bases, with 8 bases of the junction left unmatched. The CDR3 length is 16 residues. The V gene's germline CDR1 is KGHDR and CDR2 SFDVKD. The CDR3 reads CATSDCPGLADYEQYF. The CDR3 region has the DNA TGTGCCACCAGTGATTGCCCGGGACTAGCTGATTACGAGCAGTACTTC.

V usage is TRBV10-3 and J usage is TRBJ1-1; perhaps TRBD1 as D (5 bases). This CDR3 contains 15 residues. V lost 3 bases and J lost 5, with 16 bases in between. Germline V gene lookup returns CDR1 ENHRY and CDR2 SYGVKD. The DNA for the CDR3 is TGTGCCATCAGTGATGAGTCAGGGCTGGGGACTGAAGCTTTCTTT. Amino acid sequence: CAISDESGLGTEAFF.

This rearrangement joins TRBV5-1 to TRBJ2-5, with a tentative D call TRBD1 (5 bases). Germline V gene lookup returns CDR1 SGHRS and CDR2 YFSETQ. V lost 0 bases to trimming and J lost 5 bases, with 14 bases between them. CDR3 length: 15 amino acids. The CDR3 sequence: CASSLVGARAETQYF. The CDR3 region has the DNA TGCGCCAGCAGCTTGGTCGGTGCCAGGGCCGAGACCCAGTACTTC.

The chain recombines TRBV29-1 with TRBJ2-7, with a tentative D call TRBD2 (5 bases). The V end was cut by 7 bases, the J end by 5 bases, with 9 bases between. The CDR3 spans 10 residues. The germline V gene encodes CDR1 SQVTM and CDR2 ANQGSEA. For the CDR3, the DNA is TGCAGCGCTGAGGGCGACGAGCAGTACTTC. This translates into CSAEGDEQYF.

The chain employs TRBV27 and TRBJ2-5; a possible D gene is TRBD2 (5 bases). CDR1 is MNHEY, CDR2 SMNVEV, per germline (reference sequence). The V end lost 7 bases, the J end lost 5 bases, and 20 bases lay between the germline ends. The CDR3 consists of 15 residues. The CDR3 DNA is TGTGCCAGCACCCTGAGCATTAGGGAGAGGGAGACCCAGTACTTC. This gives the protein CASTLSIRERETQYF.

This clone occurred a few times. J is TRBJ1-3 and V is TRBV7-2, with TRBD1 identical over 7 bases. With V trimmed by 5 bases and J by 4 bases, 8 bases remained unmatched. The CDR3 is 15 residues long. From germline, CDR1 is SGHTA and CDR2 FQGNSA. CDR3 sequence: CASSQQTGPGNTIYF. The CDR3 nucleotides are TGTGCCAGCAGCCAACAGACAGGGCCCGGAAACACCATATATTTT. The full variable domain, completed using reference TRBV7-2 and TRBJ1-3, is GAGVSQSPSNKVTEKGKDVELRCDPISGHTALYWYRQSLGQGLEFLIYFQGNSAPDKSGLPSDRFSAERTGGSVSTLTIQRTQQEDSAVYLCASSQQTGPGNTIYFGEGSWLTVV.

The chain carries TRBV3-1 (or the pseudogene TRBV3-2) and TRBJ2-1; 9 bases agree with TRBD2. J was trimmed by 6 bases and V by 2 bases; bases with no gene match: 11. The CDR3 extends over 17 amino acids. Germline V CDR1 and CDR2: LGHDT, YNNKEL (reference sequence). The CDR3 nucleotides read TGTGCCAGCAGCCAACGGGTTGGCGGGAGGGCCGGCAATGAGCAGTTCTTC. As protein: CASSQRVGGRAGNEQFF.

J is TRBJ2-5 and V is TRBV7-2; TRBD2 matches at 13 bases. The CDR3 has 17 residues. Looked up from germline, CDR1 is SGHTA and CDR2 is FQGNSA. V trimming: 4 bases; J trimming: 4 bases; junction bases outside the gene matches: 9. The CDR3 is CASSSIGLAGEGETQYF. DNA of the CDR3: TGTGCCAGCAGCTCAATAGGACTAGCGGGAGAGGGAGAGACCCAGTACTTC. Together with reference TRBV7-2 and TRBJ2-5, the CDR3 gives the full variable domain: GAGVSQSPSNKVTEKGKDVELRCDPISGHTALYWYRQSLGQGLEFLIYFQGNSAPDKSGLPSDRFSAERTGGSVSTLTIQRTQQEDSAVYLCASSSIGLAGEGETQYFGPGTRLLVL.

This clone was counted a single time. The CDR3: CASSQIAGTTRSDEQFF. The CDR3 DNA sequence: TGTGCCAGCAGTCAAATAGCGGGAACAACACGGAGCGATGAGCAGTTCTTC. The chain is built from TRBV6-2 or TRBV6-3 and TRBJ2-1, with 8 positions matching TRBD2. The CDR3 spans 17 residues. CDR1 is MNHEY and CDR2 is SVGEGT in the germline V gene. The V and J ends lost 5 bases and 8 bases, in that order; junction bases with no gene match: 17.

The chain has TRBV27 and TRBJ2-7; 8 bases are shared with TRBD2. V lost 2 bases to trimming and J lost 6 bases; unmatched junction nucleotides: 6. The germline gives CDR1 MNHEY, CDR2 SMNVEV (reference sequence). CDR3 length: 14 residues. The CDR3 region is CASSLGTSGSEQYF. As DNA, the CDR3 is TGTGCCAGCAGTTTAGGTACTAGCGGTAGCGAGCAGTACTTC.

The chain joins TRBV14 to TRBJ1-1; possible D gene TRBD1, 6 bases. CDR1 and CDR2 (germline): SGHDN, FVKESK. There are 14 residues in the CDR3. V lost 7 bases, J lost 3 bases, and 15 bases lay in between. CDR3 sequence (DNA): TGTGCCAGCAACGGGCAGGGGATATACACTGAAGCTTTCTTT. Its protein is CASNGQGIYTEAFF.

The chain couples TRBV28 to TRBJ2-1, with 8 positions matching TRBD2. Losses at the gene ends were 6 bases for V and 3 bases for J; bases not matched to a gene: 7. There are 15 residues in the CDR3. CDR1 MDHEN and CDR2 SYDVKM come from the germline V gene. The CDR3 DNA reads TGTGCCAGCAGGGAAAGCGGGAGTGACTACAATGAGCAGTTCTTC. Its translation is CASRESGSDYNEQFF.

V usage is TRBV5-4 and J usage is TRBJ2-2; 10 bases align to TRBD1. Germline V lookup: CDR1 SGHNT, CDR2 YYREEE (reference sequence). This CDR3 has 16 residues. Germline trimming cut 0 bases from V and 6 bases from J; bases unmatched to any gene: 5. The CDR3 spells CASSLAPTGGPGELFF. CDR3 DNA: TGTGCCAGCAGCTTGGCCCCGACAGGGGGCCCCGGGGAGCTGTTTTTT.

This sequence joins TRBV7-2 and TRBJ2-5, with 11 bases fitting TRBD2. The junction had 4 bases not matched to a gene; V was cut back by 5 bases and J by 5 bases. Germline V gene data show CDR1 as SGHTA and CDR2 as FQGNSA. The CDR3 has 14 amino acids. The CDR3 nucleotides read TGTGCCAGCAGCGTTAGCGGGAGGGGGGAGACCCAGTACTTC. Translated, it gives CASSVSGRGETQYF.

The chain employs TRBV5-1 and TRBJ2-5, with TRBD1 identical over 11 bases. The germline gives CDR1 SGHRS, CDR2 YFSETQ. V was clipped by 0 bases and J by 4 bases; unmatched bases: 2. This CDR3 spans 15 amino acids. The CDR3 protein is CASSLAGTGGETQYF. The DNA of the CDR3 is TGCGCCAGCAGCTTGGCGGGGACAGGGGGAGAGACCCAGTACTTC.